The present T cell receptor beta chain was sequenced within a study of graft-versus-host responses after intestinal transplantation. Repertoires were generated with immunoSEQ multiplex PCR, while TCRdb's copy carries only in-frame clones and drops some. This repertoire shows some 90,000 clones, around 90% found once; its top ten account for around 5.8%. The CDR3 sequence is 15 residues long. V lost 3 bases, J lost 6 bases, and 7 bases stayed unmatched. Germline V gives CDR1 MDHEN, CDR2 SYDVKM. This clone was found once. The antigen is not known. The origin of this receptor is a human donor who received an intestinal transplant. This rearrangement joins TRBV28 to TRBJ2-1; 8 bases map to TRBD2. The sample was unstimulated CD8+ T cells sorted from spleen or lymph node cells, taken before intestinal transplant. This CDR3 reads CASSLASGSFNEQFF. CDR3 DNA sequence: TGTGCCAGCAGTTTGGCCAGCGGGAGTTTCAATGAGCAGTTCTTC.